Below are 26 T cell receptor beta chains sequenced from a single sample in a study of human T cells and chemical hapten exposure (dated by TCRdb to the early 2020s). In the paper's terms, the time point label means: patch test 1, 2 weeks after DPC sensitization. What the treatment or condition label conveys for this sample: therapeutic diphenylcyclopropenone sensitization with weekly scalp DPC. Libraries were made using RACE. Instrument on record: NextSeq 500. TCRdb itself trimmed the public reads at Q25 with fastp, ran MiXCR and retained productive beta chains. Each CDR3 protein gets just one entry, which takes the most common genes and DNA from the rows behind it. The sample has more than 70,000 distinct CDR3 sequences on record, 10% to 15% of them singletons. 3.5% to 4.5% of the sample comes from the top ten. The sample was whole blood, taken in connection with sensitization to the hapten diphenylcyclopropenone (DPC). These receptors were taken from a woman aged 60-75 years with alopecia areata. Some clones in this sample may be carry-over from other donors' samples.

This clonotype was picked up many times. The chain is built from TRBV20-1 and TRBJ2-3, with D uncertain. The V gene lost 3 bases and the J gene lost 0 bases, with 7 bases spanning the gap. This CDR3 region has 13 residues. Germline CDR1 reads DFQATT; CDR2 reads SNEGSKA (reference sequence). CDR3 DNA: TGCAGTGCTAGGACGCCGAGCACAGATACGCAGTATTTT. This translates into CSARTPSTDTQYF.

This clonotype showed up many times. The rearrangement joins TRBV20-1 to TRBJ2-3, with D perhaps TRBD1 (6 bases). This CDR3 spans 14 amino acids. Per germline, CDR1 DFQATT and CDR2 SNEGSKA (reference sequence). V shed 4 bases and J shed 0 bases, with 11 bases lying between them. CDR3 DNA: TGCAGTGCTACCCCGGACAGAAGCACAGATACGCAGTATTTT. Translated: CSATPDRSTDTQYF.

About this clonotype: An end of the junction differs from the germline gene, which may be a read error. This chain links TRBV18 with TRBJ2-7; no definite D call. CDR3 size: 13 residues. Germline V gives CDR1 KGHSH, CDR2 LQKENI. The CDR3 loop reads CASSPLSDVGPIF. The CDR3 DNA reads TGTGCCAGCTCACCTCTCTCGGACGTCGGGCCGATTTTC.

V and J are TRBV18 and TRBJ2-2, with D perhaps TRBD1 (6 bases). V was clipped by 3 bases and J by 4 bases, with 15 bases between them. This CDR3 contains 16 residues. CDR1 is KGHSH and CDR2 is LQKENI in the germline V gene. DNA of the CDR3: TGTGCCAGCTCACCCACACAACAGGGTACCACCGGGGAGCTGTTTTTT. Protein product: CASSPTQQGTTGELFF.

This sequence joins TRBV2 and TRBJ1-1; 10 nucleotides match TRBD1. Germline-derived CDR1 and CDR2 are SNHLY and FYNNEI. The CDR3 has 15 residues. Trimming took 8 bases from V and 1 from J; bases not matched to a gene: 7. CDR3 residues: CASVRDRGANTEAFF. DNA for the CDR3: TGTGCCAGCGTTCGGGACAGGGGAGCGAACACTGAAGCTTTCTTT. The full variable domain, completed using reference TRBV2 and TRBJ1-1, is EPEVTQTPSHQVTQMGQEVILRCVPISNHLYFYWYRQILGQKVEFLVSFYNNEISEKSEIFDDQFSVERPDGSNFTLKIRSTKLEDSAMYFCASVRDRGANTEAFFGQGTRLTVV.

This chain links TRBV20-1 with TRBJ2-1, with 9 positions matching TRBD2. CDR1 is DFQATT and CDR2 is SNEGSKA in the germline V gene (reference sequence). There are 14 residues in the CDR3. The J segment lost 5 bases and the V segment lost 6 bases, leaving 8 bases of the junction unmatched. This CDR3 reads CSARKRGDHNEQFF. CDR3 nucleotide sequence: TGCAGTGCGAGAAAGCGGGGGGACCACAATGAGCAGTTCTTC.

The J gene is TRBJ2-3, the V gene TRBV7-9; 9 bases align to TRBD1. The CDR3 has 15 amino acids. Germline CDR1 and CDR2: SEHNR and FQNEAQ (reference sequence). J lost 4 bases, V lost 1 base, and 3 bases had no gene match. For the CDR3, the DNA is TGTGCCAGCAGCTTAGGGGACAGGGAGGCAGATACGCAGTATTTT. Translating gives CASSLGDREADTQYF.

This clonotype was counted a few times. This chain joins TRBV12-3 or TRBV12-4 and TRBJ1-1; perhaps TRBD1 as D (5 bases). This CDR3 spans 13 amino acids. V lost 7 bases, J lost 1 base, and 10 bases lay in between. The CDR3 DNA sequence: TGTGCCAGCATGGGGCAGTGGAACACTGAAGCTTTCTTT. It yields the protein CASMGQWNTEAFF.

This clonotype was picked up many times. The CDR3 loop reads CASSLGQLSNQPQHF. The CDR3 DNA follows: TGTGCCAGCAGCTTGGGACAGCTCAGCAATCAGCCCCAGCATTTT. The V and J genes are TRBV5-8 and TRBJ1-5, with D possibly matching TRBD1 (5 bases). V was shortened by 0 bases and J by 1 base, with 8 bases between the two germline ends. CDR3 length equals 15 residues. Looked up from germline, CDR1 is SGHTS and CDR2 is YDEGEE.

The table lists this clonotype with many counts. The rearrangement joins TRBV3-1 to TRBJ2-1; the D gene is possibly TRBD2 (6 bases). Trimming shortened V by 0 bases and J by 0 bases, and 9 bases separated the two germline ends. Germline lookup yields CDR1 LGHDT and CDR2 YNNKEL (reference sequence). The CDR3 contains 16 residues. The CDR3 spells CASSQDVGSSYNEQFF. The CDR3 DNA follows: TGTGCCAGCAGCCAAGACGTCGGGAGCTCCTACAATGAGCAGTTCTTC.

This clonotype was recorded at least ten times. This chain links TRBV6-6 with TRBJ2-5; 11 bases agree with TRBD2. Trimming at V came to 8 bases and at J to 4 bases, leaving 9 bases not matched to a gene. CDR1 MNHNY and CDR2 SVGAGI come from the germline V gene (reference sequence). CDR3 length: 15 amino acids. For the CDR3, the DNA is TGTGCCAGCGTCCTAGCGGGGGGTCGAGGAGAGACCCAGTACTTC. Its protein product is CASVLAGGRGETQYF.

This clonotype was recorded at least ten times. The chain carries TRBV7-6 and TRBJ2-3, with a possible D match to TRBD2 (6 bases). Per the germline V gene, CDR1 is SGHVS and CDR2 is FNYEAQ. The CDR3 consists of 16 residues. Trimming took off 2 bases at V and 4 bases at J, with 16 bases between the two ends. The CDR3 loop reads CASSLRRDLLADTQYF. CDR3 nucleotides: TGTGCCAGCAGCTTACGGCGGGACTTGTTGGCAGATACGCAGTATTTT. The whole variable domain, remainder taken from reference TRBV7-6 and TRBJ2-3, is GAGVSQSPRYKVTKRGQDVALRCDPISGHVSLYWYRQALGQGPEFLTYFNYEAQQDKSGLPNDRFSAERPEGSISTLTIQRTEQRDSAMYRCASSLRRDLLADTQYFGPGTRLTVL.

This chain links TRBV18 with TRBJ1-1; 7 bases map to TRBD1. CDR3 length: 16 amino acids. The germline V gene encodes CDR1 KGHSH and CDR2 LQKENI. The J segment lost 5 bases and the V segment lost 0 bases, leaving 9 bases of the junction unmatched. The CDR3 reads CASSPPFQGGVTEAFF. DNA for the CDR3: TGTGCCAGCTCACCACCGTTTCAGGGGGGGGTGACTGAAGCTTTCTTT.

At least ten counts were recorded for this clonotype. The chain is built from TRBV2 and TRBJ2-7; 7 bases are a match to TRBD1. CDR3 length: 14 residues. Germline V gene lookup returns CDR1 SNHLY and CDR2 FYNNEI. The V segment lost 6 bases and the J segment 3 bases; nucleotides outside the gene matches: 8. The CDR3, as DNA: TGTGCCAGCAGCGACAGGGACGCTGTCTACGAGCAGTACTTC. It translates to CASSDRDAVYEQYF.

This clonotype was seen only a few times. The junction does not match germline at one end; this may be a read error. This chain links TRBV4-1 with TRBJ1-6; D call uncertain. CDR1 MGHRA and CDR2 YSYEKL come from the germline V gene. CDR3 length: 14 residues. CDR3 in DNA: TGCGCCATCAGCAGAGGGTTTGGTAATTCACCCCTCCACTTT. It yields the protein CAISRGFGNSPLHF.

This sequence joins TRBV18 and TRBJ1-3, with a possible D match to TRBD1 (6 bases). Per the germline V gene, CDR1 is KGHSH and CDR2 is LQKENI. This CDR3 is built from 16 residues. V lost 3 bases and J 8 bases, leaving 20 bases between the germline ends. The CDR3 protein is CASSPLRGGFQDTIYF. For the CDR3, the DNA is TGTGCCAGCTCACCTCTCAGGGGAGGTTTCCAAGACACCATATATTTT.

This clonotype showed up many times. J is TRBJ2-2 and V is TRBV2, with a tentative D call TRBD2 (5 bases). With 4 bases removed from V and 5 bases from J, the gap between germline ends came to 14 bases. Germline V lookup: CDR1 SNHLY, CDR2 FYNNEI. The CDR3 runs 15 residues. This CDR3 is CASSARGRGTGELFF. The DNA of the CDR3 is TGTGCCAGCAGTGCGCGAGGGCGCGGGACCGGGGAGCTGTTTTTT.

V is TRBV7-2 and J is TRBJ2-1; D is possibly TRBD1 (5 bases). Germline V lookup: CDR1 SGHTA, CDR2 FQGNSA. The CDR3 spans 14 residues. V lost 5 bases and J lost 1, with 9 bases in between. CDR3 sequence reads: CASSLTVSYNEQFF. The CDR3 DNA reads as TGTGCCAGCAGCCTGACAGTATCCTACAATGAGCAGTTCTTC.

This clonotype was observed a few times. The chain links TRBV12-3 or TRBV12-4 to TRBJ1-5, with a tentative D call TRBD1 (5 bases). This CDR3 contains 14 residues. The V gene lost 6 bases and the J gene lost 0 bases, with 9 bases spanning the gap. The CDR3, as DNA: TGTGCCAGCAGAGACAGCTATAGCAATCAGCCCCAGCATTTT. It yields the protein CASRDSYSNQPQHF.

The chain has TRBV2 and TRBJ1-6, with a weak D call TRBD1 (6 bases). CDR3 length: 14 amino acids. Between the trimmed V and J ends, which lost 8 bases and 11 bases, there was a span of 19 bases. The V gene's germline CDR1 is SNHLY and CDR2 FYNNEI. CDR3 bases: TGTGCCAGCGGGGCCGGTCAGGGGACCACACCCCTCCACTTT. This translates into CASGAGQGTTPLHF.

The rearrangement joins TRBV3-1 to TRBJ1-5; D is ambiguous. CDR1 and CDR2 (germline): LGHDT, YNNKEL (reference sequence). The ends were cut back, 6 bases at V and 7 bases at J, with 13 bases in the middle. CDR3 length: 13 residues. In nucleotides, the CDR3 is TGTGCCAGCAGTGAAAACGGAGGCCAGCCCCAGCATTTT. It translates to CASSENGGQPQHF.

The table lists this clonotype with many counts. The chain has TRBV27 and TRBJ2-7; 7 bases match TRBD2. Unmatched junction bases numbered 4, after V lost 2 bases and J lost 0 bases. This CDR3 is 15 amino acids long. CDR1 is MNHEY, CDR2 SMNVEV, per germline (reference sequence). DNA of the CDR3: TGTGCCAGCAGTTTAAGCGGGGATCCCTCCTACGAGCAGTACTTC. Its translation is CASSLSGDPSYEQYF.

This clonotype was counted ten times or more. V is TRBV20-1 and J is TRBJ2-3; tentatively, D is TRBD1 or TRBD2 (5 bases each). The V and J ends lost 2 bases and 3 bases respectively, with 18 bases between them. This CDR3 contains 16 residues. Germline CDR1 and CDR2: DFQATT and SNEGSKA (reference sequence). The CDR3 DNA sequence: TGCAGTGCTAGAAGGGAGTGGGGGAGAGGTACAGATACGCAGTATTTT. Translated, it gives CSARREWGRGTDTQYF.

There are many counts of this clonotype. V gene TRBV20-1 combines with J gene TRBJ1-6; maybe TRBD1 (6 bases). V was clipped by 6 bases and J by 8 bases, with 17 bases between them. This CDR3 is built from 14 residues. The V gene's germline CDR1 is DFQATT and CDR2 SNEGSKA (reference sequence). Here the CDR3 DNA reads TGCAGTGCCCCCGAGGGGGGCCTATATTCACCCCTCCACTTT. It specifies CSAPEGGLYSPLHF.

This chain connects TRBV20-1 to TRBJ2-7; D not certain. From germline, CDR1 is DFQATT and CDR2 SNEGSKA (reference sequence). V lost 1 base, J lost 4 bases, and 8 bases lay in between. This CDR3 has 12 amino acids. The DNA of the CDR3 is TGCAGTGCTAGAGGGCGTCCGTACGAGCAGTACTTC. This encodes CSARGRPYEQYF.

Only a few counts were recorded for this clonotype. The chain couples TRBV29-1 to TRBJ2-1; 11 nucleotides align to TRBD2. With V trimmed by 3 bases and J by 9 bases, 16 bases remained unmatched. CDR1 is SQVTM, CDR2 ANQGSEA, per germline. The length of the CDR3 is 17 residues. CDR3 in amino acids: CSVDGATSGEFTVEQFF. The CDR3 DNA follows: TGCAGCGTTGATGGGGCGACTAGCGGGGAATTTACAGTTGAGCAGTTCTTC.